These 26 T cell receptor beta chains were sequenced from one sample in a study of T cells in Graves' hyperthyroidism and ophthalmopathy. Amplification yielded TCR beta CDR3 regions, with RNA transcripts as the source. HTBI primers were used for first-round RT-PCR of the TCR CDR3. TCRdb ran MiXCR on the multiplex PCR reads and lists one entry per CDR3 protein. Among hundreds of thousands of distinct CDR3 sequences listed, 15% to 19% were seen once. Sequencing was carried out using blood. The receptor source for this set is a woman between 18 and 29 years old with Graves' hyperthyroidism.

The chain links TRBV20-1 to TRBJ1-1, with 9 bases aligning to TRBD1. The CDR3 extends over 15 amino acids. CDR1 is DFQATT, CDR2 SNEGSKA, per germline (reference sequence). The ends lost 4 bases at V and 4 bases at J; junction bases unmatched: 10. Here the CDR3 reads CSATGTGMRGTEAFF. The CDR3, as DNA: TGCAGTGCTACCGGGACAGGGATGAGGGGCACTGAAGCTTTCTTT.

This clonotype appeared many times. J is TRBJ1-6 and V is TRBV6-1; tentatively, D is TRBD1 (5 bases). CDR1 is MNHNS, CDR2 SASEGT, per germline. This CDR3 has 16 amino acids. Trimming removed 4 bases at V and 7 bases at J, with 17 bases between. CDR3 sequence: CASSAVASGTNSPLHF. In DNA form, the CDR3 reads TGTGCCAGCAGTGCTGTGGCCTCCGGGACCAATTCACCCCTCCACTTT.

There are many counts of this clonotype. The gene calls are TRBV10-1 and TRBJ1-4; D call uncertain. Germline CDR1 is WNHNN and CDR2 is SYGVQD (reference sequence). The CDR3 loop spans 13 amino acids. V was cut by 8 bases and J by 5 bases, with 12 bases left in between. CDR3 sequence reads: CASGPQVNEKLFF. CDR3 coding DNA: TGCGCCAGCGGTCCCCAGGTGAATGAAAAACTGTTTTTT.

The chain recombines TRBV19 with TRBJ2-3, with 11 bases fitting TRBD1. Germline V lookup: CDR1 LNHDA, CDR2 SQIVND (reference sequence). J gave up 14 bases and V 8 bases, and 6 bases lay outside the gene matches. CDR3 length: 11 residues. Here the CDR3 reads CASGRTGGLYF. CDR3 coding DNA: TGTGCCAGTGGTAGGACAGGGGGCCTGTATTTT.

For this clonotype: One end of the junction varies from germline; a read error may be responsible. In DNA, the CDR3 is TGCAGTGCGAGAGACAGGGAGAGAACTGGCAATCAGCCCCAGCATTTT. Protein product: CSARDRERTGNQPQHF. This chain connects TRBV20-1 to TRBJ1-5; 7 nucleotides match TRBD1. CDR3 size: 16 residues. Germline V CDR1 and CDR2: DFQATT, SNEGSKA (reference sequence).

This clonotype was recorded many times. The chain links TRBV5-1 to TRBJ2-1; D call uncertain. Germline lookup yields CDR1 SGHRS and CDR2 YFSETQ. The CDR3 is 14 amino acids. The V and J ends lost 2 bases and 5 bases respectively, with 11 bases between them. CDR3 DNA: TGCGCCAGCAGCTTCGAATATCTGGACAATGAGCAGTTCTTC. It yields the protein CASSFEYLDNEQFF.

This clonotype was seen a few times. V is TRBV11-2 and J is TRBJ1-5; the match to TRBD1 covers 11 bases. The V gene's germline CDR1 is SGHAT and CDR2 FQNNGV. Trimming removed 5 bases from V and 6 bases from J; junction bases left unmatched: 9. This CDR3 is 16 amino acids long. The CDR3 reads CASSQTPGTGGQPQHF. DNA of the CDR3: TGTGCCAGCAGCCAAACCCCCGGGACAGGGGGTCAGCCCCAGCATTTT.

This chain joins TRBV28 and TRBJ2-3, with D unresolved. Germline values: CDR1 MDHEN, CDR2 SYDVKM. Between the trimmed V and J ends, which lost 3 bases and 8 bases, there was a span of 6 bases. CDR3 length: 11 residues. CDR3: CASSFPGTQYF. CDR3 nucleotides: TGTGCCAGCAGTTTCCCGGGTACGCAGTATTTT.

At least ten counts were recorded for this clonotype. The chain carries TRBV29-1 and TRBJ2-7, with a tentative D call TRBD1 (6 bases). Germline lookup yields CDR1 SQVTM and CDR2 ANQGSEA. The CDR3 is made up of 12 amino acids. V gave up 6 bases and J gave up 1 base, with 10 bases separating them. DNA of the CDR3: TGCAGCGTCCTCGACAGGTCCTACGAGCAGTACTTC. Translating it yields CSVLDRSYEQYF.

This chain connects TRBV4-1 to TRBJ1-2, with D perhaps TRBD1 (6 bases). The CDR3 covers 15 residues. Trimming cost V 0 bases and J 4 bases, with 12 bases left between them. Germline loops: CDR1 MGHRA, CDR2 YSYEKL. Here the CDR3 reads CASSQDRRDTYGYTF. CDR3 DNA: TGCGCCAGCAGCCAAGATAGAAGGGACACCTATGGCTACACCTTC.

This clonotype was counted many times. This sequence joins TRBV11-3 and TRBJ2-3, with D hard to call. Germline CDR1 reads SGHNT; CDR2 reads YENEEA. The CDR3 contains 14 residues. V dropped 5 bases and J dropped 0 bases, with 9 bases sitting between them. CDR3 bases: TGTGCCAGCAGCCCTGGCCTTAGCACAGATACGCAGTATTTT. Translated: CASSPGLSTDTQYF.

Ten or more counts support this clonotype. The chain combines TRBV15 with TRBJ2-5; the match to TRBD1 covers 7 bases. From germline, CDR1 is LNHNV and CDR2 YYDKDF (reference sequence). V trimming: 1 base; J trimming: 4 bases; junction bases outside the gene matches: 9. The CDR3 loop spans 16 amino acids. The CDR3 region has the DNA TGTGCCACCAGCAGAGGACAGGGAAGATTAGGAGAGACCCAGTACTTC. It translates to CATSRGQGRLGETQYF.

This clonotype showed up just a few times. The chain is built from TRBV19 and TRBJ1-2; the match to TRBD1 covers 8 bases. CDR3 length: 15 residues. The germline CDR1 and CDR2 sequences are LNHDA and SQIVND (reference sequence). The V gene end was trimmed by 3 bases and the J gene end by 3 bases; junction bases not matched to a gene: 6. CDR3 amino acids: CASSMPGQVYYGYTF. The CDR3 nucleotides read TGTGCCAGTAGTATGCCGGGACAGGTCTACTATGGCTACACCTTC.

This clonotype was found a few times. J is TRBJ2-7 and V is TRBV29-1, with TRBD1 matching 8 bases. V was pared by 3 bases and J by 6 bases, with 7 bases of the junction left unmatched. The CDR3 spans 13 residues. Germline-derived CDR1 and CDR2 are SQVTM and ANQGSEA. CDR3 in amino acids: CSVEAQGVSEQYF. CDR3 nucleotide sequence: TGCAGCGTTGAGGCACAGGGGGTCTCCGAGCAGTACTTC.

This clonotype was recorded many times. The chain links TRBV20-1 to TRBJ1-3; D remains ambiguous. Trimming shortened V by 5 bases and J by 0 bases, and 14 bases separated the two germline ends. The CDR3 has 15 amino acids. Germline CDR1 DFQATT, CDR2 SNEGSKA (reference sequence). The DNA of the CDR3 is TGCAGTGCTGAGAAAGATTACAGCTCTGGAAACACCATATATTTT. Translation: CSAEKDYSSGNTIYF.

This clonotype was observed many times. The rearrangement links TRBV4-1 to TRBJ1-4; maybe TRBD1 (5 bases). Trimming removed 0 bases at V and 5 bases at J, with 13 bases between. CDR1 and CDR2 from the germline V gene are MGHRA and YSYEKL. The CDR3 spans 16 residues. As DNA, the CDR3 is TGCGCCAGCAGCCAAGAGGGAACAGGACGGAATGAAAAACTGTTTTTT. Translated: CASSQEGTGRNEKLFF.

This clonotype was seen ten or more times. This chain joins TRBV12-3 or TRBV12-4 and TRBJ1-5; D not resolved. The CDR3 is made up of 12 amino acids. Trimming shortened V by 7 bases and J by 2 bases, and 6 bases separated the two germline ends. This CDR3 reads CASMSGNQPQHF. The CDR3, as DNA: TGTGCCAGCATGAGTGGCAATCAGCCCCAGCATTTT.

At least ten counts were recorded for this clonotype. V gene TRBV20-1 combines with J gene TRBJ2-3; D is unclear. The CDR3 is 15 amino acids. Trimming shortened V by 0 bases and J by 0 bases, and 10 bases separated the two germline ends. Germline loops: CDR1 DFQATT, CDR2 SNEGSKA (reference sequence). This CDR3 reads CSARESTSSTDTQYF. The CDR3, as DNA: TGCAGTGCTAGAGAGTCAACTTCTAGCACAGATACGCAGTATTTT.

This clonotype was seen a few times. The J gene is TRBJ1-1, the V gene TRBV19, with TRBD1 as a possible D gene (5 bases). Germline values: CDR1 LNHDA, CDR2 SQIVND (reference sequence). CDR3 length equals 16 residues. V lost 7 bases, J lost 4 bases, and 22 bases lay in between. CDR3 nucleotide sequence: TGTGCCAGTACAAACTGGGGGGTCGTGGGGTTCACTGAAGCTTTCTTT. As protein: CASTNWGVVGFTEAFF.

This clonotype was detected once. This may arise from a read error, as a much more abundant clone is one base away. This chain links TRBV2 with TRBJ1-1; TRBD1 is a possible D gene (5 bases). Germline V gene sequence: CDR1 SNHLY, CDR2 FYNNEI. Trimming shortened V by 7 bases and J by 9 bases, and 21 bases separated the two germline ends. This CDR3 spans 14 amino acids. As DNA, the CDR3 is TGTGCCAGCACCGGGACCCGAAAAGGTGATAAAGCTTTCTTT. Translation gives CASTGTRKGDKAFF.

This clonotype was picked up many times. The V call is TRBV28, the J call TRBJ2-3; tentatively, D is TRBD1 (6 bases). This CDR3 has 15 residues. Germline V CDR1 and CDR2: MDHEN, SYDVKM. Trimming pared 4 bases from V and 0 bases from J, leaving 11 bases between. The DNA for the CDR3 is TGTGCCAGCAGTTCCTTTGACAGGAGCACAGATACGCAGTATTTT. This codes for CASSSFDRSTDTQYF. Full variable domain (missing parts from reference TRBV28 and TRBJ2-3): DVKVTQSSRYLVKRTGEKVFLECVQDMDHENMFWYRQDPGLGLRLIYFSYDVKMKEKGDIPEGYSVSREKKERFSLILESASTNQTSMYLCASSSFDRSTDTQYFGPGTRLTVL.

This clonotype came up once. This chain links TRBV5-1 with TRBJ1-1; the D gene is possibly TRBD1 (5 bases). V lost 0 bases, J lost 5 bases, and 17 bases lay in between. CDR3 size: 16 residues. Germline V gives CDR1 SGHRS, CDR2 YFSETQ. The DNA for the CDR3 is TGCGCCAGCAGCTTGGGCGGGAGAGGGGCGGTGACTGAAGCTTTCTTT. It yields the protein CASSLGGRGAVTEAFF. Complete variable domain (other parts from reference TRBV5-1 and TRBJ1-1): KAGVTQTPRYLIKTRGQQVTLSCSPISGHRSVSWYQQTPGQGLQFLFEYFSETQRNKGNFPGRFSGRQFSNSRSEMNVSTLELGDSALYLCASSLGGRGAVTEAFFGQGTRLTVV.

The chain combines TRBV4-1 with TRBJ1-6; no clear D. The germline gives CDR1 MGHRA, CDR2 YSYEKL. This CDR3 contains 16 residues. V was pared by 0 bases and J by 11 bases, with 17 bases between. The CDR3 loop reads CASSQDPNLLPTPLHF. The CDR3 region has the DNA TGCGCCAGCAGCCAAGATCCCAATTTATTACCAACACCCCTCCACTTT.

This clonotype was counted ten times or more. This chain joins TRBV7-9 and TRBJ2-1, with 10 positions matching TRBD2. Germline values: CDR1 SEHNR, CDR2 FQNEAQ (reference sequence). The trim removed 1 base at V and 8 bases at J, leaving 8 bases unmatched. The CDR3 totals 16 residues. CDR3 nucleotides: TGTGCCAGCAGCTTAGGCCAGCGGGAGGGCCCGGATGAGCAGTTCTTC. This encodes CASSLGQREGPDEQFF. Full variable domain (remainder filled in from reference TRBV7-9 and TRBJ2-1): DTGVSQNPRHKITKRGQNVTFRCDPISEHNRLYWYRQTLGQGPEFLTYFQNEAQLEKSRLLSDRFSAERPKGSFSTLEIQRTEQGDSAMYLCASSLGQREGPDEQFFGPGTRLTVL.

This clonotype was recorded a few times. This chain uses TRBV5-6 with TRBJ2-7; 8 nucleotides line up with TRBD1. The trim removed 3 bases at V and 3 bases at J, leaving 8 bases unmatched. This CDR3 contains 15 residues. Germline lookup yields CDR1 SGHDT and CDR2 YYEEEE. DNA for the CDR3: TGTGCCAGCAGCTCCAGGGGGCTGACCCACTACGAGCAGTACTTC. Translation: CASSSRGLTHYEQYF.

This clonotype appeared many times. This rearrangement joins TRBV2 to TRBJ2-1, with 8 bases that match TRBD2. CDR1 SNHLY and CDR2 FYNNEI come from the germline V gene. V trimming: 2 bases; J trimming: 1 base; junction bases outside the gene matches: 7. The CDR3 has 17 amino acids. CDR3 bases: TGTGCCAGCAGTGAATCCGCGGGGGGATTTTCCTACAATGAGCAGTTCTTC. This translates into CASSESAGGFSYNEQFF.